This T cell receptor (beta chain) stems from a study of OX40 agonist ivuxolimab in advanced cancers. Overall study results and limits: In the 0.1 to 3.0 mg/kg range, CD4+ and CD8+ blood T cells had expanded clonally by week 6. Among T cells, CD8+ cells averaged more expanded clones than CD4+ cells.

On this clone itself: Its antigen remains unknown.

Assay: immunoSEQ multiplex PCR; the TCRdb copy retains only in-frame clones and omits some. The data contain around 60,000 clones, 82% of them singletons. Germline CDR1 and CDR2: KGHSH and LQKENI. V dropped 5 bases and J dropped 5 bases, with 17 bases sitting between them. The CDR3 consists of 15 residues. This sequence joins TRBV18 and TRBJ2-3, with D perhaps TRBD2 (6 bases). The material was CD4+ or CD8+ T cells sorted from blood, obtained in a trial of the OX40 agonist ivuxolimab. This TCR was recovered from an adult with an advanced solid tumor such as melanoma, head and neck, liver or kidney cancer. The CDR3 reads CASSSLREMIDTQYF. CDR3 DNA sequence: TGTGCCAGCTCATCACTTCGGGAGATGATAGATACGCAGTATTTT.